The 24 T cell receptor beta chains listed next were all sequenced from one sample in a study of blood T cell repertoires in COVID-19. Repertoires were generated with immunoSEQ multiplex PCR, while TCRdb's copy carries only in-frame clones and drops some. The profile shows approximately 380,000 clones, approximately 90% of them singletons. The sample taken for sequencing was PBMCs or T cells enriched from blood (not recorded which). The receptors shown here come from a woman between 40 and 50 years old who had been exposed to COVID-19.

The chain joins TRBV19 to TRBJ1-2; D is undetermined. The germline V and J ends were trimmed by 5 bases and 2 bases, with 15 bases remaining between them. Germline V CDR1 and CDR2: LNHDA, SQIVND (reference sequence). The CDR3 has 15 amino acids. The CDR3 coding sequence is TGTGCCAGTAGTTCCGGAGGTTGGGGAAACTATGGCTACACCTTC. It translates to CASSSGGWGNYGYTF.

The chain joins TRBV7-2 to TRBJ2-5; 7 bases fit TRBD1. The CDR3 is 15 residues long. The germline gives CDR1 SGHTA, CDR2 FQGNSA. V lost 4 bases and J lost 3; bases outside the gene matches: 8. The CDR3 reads CASSSRPGTEETQYF. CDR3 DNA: TGTGCCAGCAGCTCCCGTCCCGGGACAGAAGAGACCCAGTACTTC.

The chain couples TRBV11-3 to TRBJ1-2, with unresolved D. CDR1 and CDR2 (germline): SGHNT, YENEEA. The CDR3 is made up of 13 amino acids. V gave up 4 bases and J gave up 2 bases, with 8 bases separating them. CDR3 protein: CASSYPGNYGYTF. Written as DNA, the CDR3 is TGTGCCAGCAGCTACCCCGGGAACTATGGCTACACCTTC.

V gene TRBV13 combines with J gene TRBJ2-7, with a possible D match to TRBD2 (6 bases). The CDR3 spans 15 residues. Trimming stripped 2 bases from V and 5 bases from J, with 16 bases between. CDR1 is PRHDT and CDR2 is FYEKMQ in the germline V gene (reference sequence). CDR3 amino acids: CASSLREIGGNEQYF. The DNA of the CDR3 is TGTGCCAGCAGCTTACGGGAGATCGGAGGGAACGAGCAGTACTTC.

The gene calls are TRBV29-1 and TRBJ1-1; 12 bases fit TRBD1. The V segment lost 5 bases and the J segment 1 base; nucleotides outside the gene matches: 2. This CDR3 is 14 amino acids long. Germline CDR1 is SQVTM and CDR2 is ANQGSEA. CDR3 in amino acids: CSVRDRGPNTEAFF. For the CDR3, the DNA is TGCAGCGTTCGGGACAGGGGGCCGAACACTGAAGCTTTCTTT.

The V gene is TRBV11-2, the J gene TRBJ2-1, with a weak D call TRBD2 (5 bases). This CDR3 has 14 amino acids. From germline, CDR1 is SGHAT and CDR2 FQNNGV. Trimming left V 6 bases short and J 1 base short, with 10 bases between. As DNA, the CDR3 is TGTGCCAGCAGGGAAGCGGCATCCTACAATGAGCAGTTCTTC. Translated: CASREAASYNEQFF.

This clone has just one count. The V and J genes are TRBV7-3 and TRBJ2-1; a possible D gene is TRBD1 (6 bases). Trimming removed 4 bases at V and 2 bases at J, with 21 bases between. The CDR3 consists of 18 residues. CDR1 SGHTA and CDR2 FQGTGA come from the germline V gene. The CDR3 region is CASSSNPRGIQTYNEQFF. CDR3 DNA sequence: TGTGCCAGCAGCTCGAATCCTAGGGGGATACAGACCTACAATGAGCAGTTCTTC.

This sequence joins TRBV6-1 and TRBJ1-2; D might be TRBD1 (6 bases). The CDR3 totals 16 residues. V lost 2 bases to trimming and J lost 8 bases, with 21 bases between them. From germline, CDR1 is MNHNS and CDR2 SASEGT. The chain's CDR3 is CASSERGVNRALGYTF. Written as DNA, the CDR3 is TGTGCCAGCAGTGAACGAGGCGTGAACAGGGCTCTGGGCTACACCTTC.

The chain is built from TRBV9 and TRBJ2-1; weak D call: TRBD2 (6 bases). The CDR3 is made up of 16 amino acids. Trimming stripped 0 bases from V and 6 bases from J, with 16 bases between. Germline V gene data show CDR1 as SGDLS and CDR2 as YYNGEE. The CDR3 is CASSVEVADPSNEQFF. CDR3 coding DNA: TGTGCCAGCAGCGTAGAGGTAGCGGACCCTTCCAATGAGCAGTTCTTC.

The DNA of the CDR3 is TGTGCCTGCTACCGGGTACAAGAGACCCAGTACTTC. It translates to CACYRVQETQYF. The chain is built from TRBV2 and TRBJ2-5; the D is unclear. The CDR3 spans 12 residues. Looked up from germline, CDR1 is SNHLY and CDR2 is FYNNEI. Trimming stripped 11 bases from V and 2 bases from J, with 12 bases between. The complete variable domain, with remaining parts taken from reference TRBV2 and TRBJ2-5, reads EPEVTQTPSHQVTQMGQEVILRCVPISNHLYFYWYRQILGQKVEFLVSFYNNEISEKSEIFDDQFSVERPDGSNFTLKIRSTKLEDSAMYFCACYRVQETQYFGPGTRLLVL.

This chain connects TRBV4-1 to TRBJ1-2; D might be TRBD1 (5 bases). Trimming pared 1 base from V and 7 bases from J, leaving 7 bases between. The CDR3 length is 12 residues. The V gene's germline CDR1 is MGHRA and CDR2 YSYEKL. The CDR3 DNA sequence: TGCGCCAGCAGCCAAGTTAGGGGTGGCTACACCTTC. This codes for CASSQVRGGYTF.

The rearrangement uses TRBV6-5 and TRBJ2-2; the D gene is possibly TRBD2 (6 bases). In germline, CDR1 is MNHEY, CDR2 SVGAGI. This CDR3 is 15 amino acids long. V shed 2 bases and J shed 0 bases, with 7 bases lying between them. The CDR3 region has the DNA TGTGCCAGCAGTTACCGGGGGTCGAACACCGGGGAGCTGTTTTTT. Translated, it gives CASSYRGSNTGELFF.

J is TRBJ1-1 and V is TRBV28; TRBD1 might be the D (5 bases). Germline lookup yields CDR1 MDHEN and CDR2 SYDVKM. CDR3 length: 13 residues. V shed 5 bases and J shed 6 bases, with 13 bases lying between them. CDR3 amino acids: CASSPGVWAEAFF. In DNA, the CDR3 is TGTGCCAGCAGTCCGGGGGTTTGGGCTGAAGCTTTCTTT.

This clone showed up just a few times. CDR3 sequence reads: CATPGRTGGEEQYF. Written as DNA, the CDR3 is TGTGCCACCCCCGGTAGGACAGGGGGCGAAGAGCAGTACTTC. The rearrangement joins TRBV10-3 to TRBJ2-7; 11 bases map to TRBD1. V dropped 10 bases and J dropped 7; count of bases not matched to a gene: 12. CDR1 ENHRY and CDR2 SYGVKD come from the germline V gene. This CDR3 has 14 amino acids.

The DNA of the CDR3 is TGTGCCAGCTCACCAGGGCTAGCGGCTACAGATACGCAGTATTTT. Translation gives CASSPGLAATDTQYF. V usage is TRBV18 and J usage is TRBJ2-3; 7 bases match TRBD2. Germline lookup yields CDR1 KGHSH and CDR2 LQKENI. This CDR3 contains 15 residues. Germline trimming cut 2 bases from V and 3 bases from J; bases unmatched to any gene: 5.

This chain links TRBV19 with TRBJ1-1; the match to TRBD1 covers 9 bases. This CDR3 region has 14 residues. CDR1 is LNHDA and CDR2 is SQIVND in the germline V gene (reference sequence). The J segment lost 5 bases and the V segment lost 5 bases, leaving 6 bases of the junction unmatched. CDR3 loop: CASSRGQGMTEAFF. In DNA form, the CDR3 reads TGTGCCAGTAGTCGAGGACAGGGGATGACTGAAGCTTTCTTT.

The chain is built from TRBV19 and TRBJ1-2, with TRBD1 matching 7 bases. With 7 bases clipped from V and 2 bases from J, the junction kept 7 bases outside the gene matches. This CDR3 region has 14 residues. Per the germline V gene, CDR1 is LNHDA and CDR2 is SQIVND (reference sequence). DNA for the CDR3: TGTGCCAGTACCCAGGGACAGCGAAACTATGGCTACACCTTC. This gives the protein CASTQGQRNYGYTF.

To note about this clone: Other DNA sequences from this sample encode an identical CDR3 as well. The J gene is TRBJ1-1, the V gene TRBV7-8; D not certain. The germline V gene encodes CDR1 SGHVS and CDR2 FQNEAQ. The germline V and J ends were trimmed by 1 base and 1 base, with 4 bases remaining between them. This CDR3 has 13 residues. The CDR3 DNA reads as TGTGCCAGCAGCTTAGATCGGAACACTGAAGCTTTCTTT. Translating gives CASSLDRNTEAFF.

The CDR3 coding sequence is TGTGCCAGCAGTGAACGGACAGGGCATGATGGCTACACCTTC. Its translation is CASSERTGHDGYTF. This chain uses TRBV27 with TRBJ1-2; 8 positions match TRBD1. The CDR3 spans 14 residues. After removal of 5 bases from V and 6 bases from J, the junction contained 8 bases not matched to a gene. Germline V CDR1 and CDR2: MNHEY, SMNVEV (reference sequence).

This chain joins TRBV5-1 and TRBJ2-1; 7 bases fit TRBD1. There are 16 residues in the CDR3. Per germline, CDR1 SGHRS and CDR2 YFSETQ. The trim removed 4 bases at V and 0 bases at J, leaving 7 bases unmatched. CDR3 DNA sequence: TGCGCCAGCAGCCCAGACAGGGCCCTCTCCTACAATGAGCAGTTCTTC. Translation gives CASSPDRALSYNEQFF.

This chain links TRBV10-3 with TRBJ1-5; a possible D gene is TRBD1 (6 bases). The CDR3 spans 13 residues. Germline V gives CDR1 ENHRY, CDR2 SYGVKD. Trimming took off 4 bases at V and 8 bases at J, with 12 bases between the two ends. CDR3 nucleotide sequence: TGTGCCATCAGTGGGGGGGGCATGGAGCCCCAGCATTTT. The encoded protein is CAISGGGMEPQHF.

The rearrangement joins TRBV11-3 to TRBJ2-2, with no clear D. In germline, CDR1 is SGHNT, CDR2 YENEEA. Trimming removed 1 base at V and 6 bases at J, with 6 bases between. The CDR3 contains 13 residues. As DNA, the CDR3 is TGTGCCAGCAGCTTAGCTGGCCCCGGGGAGCTGTTTTTT. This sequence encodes CASSLAGPGELFF.

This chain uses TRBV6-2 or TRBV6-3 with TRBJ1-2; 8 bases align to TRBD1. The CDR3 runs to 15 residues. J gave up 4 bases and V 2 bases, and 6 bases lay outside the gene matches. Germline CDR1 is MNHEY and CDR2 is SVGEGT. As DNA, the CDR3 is TGTGCCAGCAGTTACAGGGACAGGCGGGGCTATGGCTACACCTTC. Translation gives CASSYRDRRGYGYTF.

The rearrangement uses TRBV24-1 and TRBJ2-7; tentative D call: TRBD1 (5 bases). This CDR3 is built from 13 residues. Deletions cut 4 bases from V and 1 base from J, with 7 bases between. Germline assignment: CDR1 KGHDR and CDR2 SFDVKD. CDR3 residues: CATSDRASYEQYF. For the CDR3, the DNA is TGTGCCACCAGTGACAGGGCATCCTACGAGCAGTACTTC.